The 3 T cell receptor beta chains presented below share a single source sample, sequenced in a study of T and B cells in COVID-19 patients. Multiplex PCR with BIOMED2 TRB-A/B primer pools amplified TRB rearrangements. TCRdb itself ran the multiplex PCR reads through MiXCR, one entry per CDR3 protein. Here the sample spans tens of thousands of distinct CDR3 sequences, around a third being singletons. Each TRB amplification used roughly 250-550 ng of genomic DNA from blood. The sequenced material came from blood. The receptors here all came from a human donor who had recovered from COVID-19.

The chain combines TRBV5-6 with TRBJ2-5; no definite D call. Germline CDR1 reads SGHDT; CDR2 reads YYEEEE. This CDR3 has 15 amino acids. The V end lost 0 bases, the J end lost 1 base, and 10 bases lay between the germline ends. CDR3 nucleotide sequence: TGTGCCAGCAGCTTGGACTTGGATTTCCAAGAGACCCAGTACTTC. Amino acids: CASSLDLDFQETQYF.

The chain employs TRBV12-3 or TRBV12-4 and TRBJ2-3, with 8 bases aligning to TRBD2. CDR3 length: 16 residues. Losses at the gene ends were 5 bases for V and 2 bases for J; bases not matched to a gene: 9. The CDR3 region has the DNA TGTGCCAGCAGTAGGCCCGGGGGGGGCCCCACAGATACGCAGTATTTT. As protein: CASSRPGGGPTDTQYF.

This clonotype has just a few counts. The rearrangement links TRBV6-2 or TRBV6-3 to TRBJ2-7; 10 bases match TRBD1. The CDR3 length is 14 residues. Germline V CDR1 and CDR2: MNHEY, SVGEGT. Germline trimming cut 6 bases from V and 0 bases from J; bases unmatched to any gene: 2. The CDR3: CASRWTGGSYEQYF. CDR3 sequence (DNA): TGTGCCAGCAGGTGGACAGGGGGCTCCTACGAGCAGTACTTC.